This entry lists 23 T cell receptor beta chains sequenced from one sample in a study of STAT5B mutations in CD4+ large granular lymphocyte leukemia. Here immunoSEQ multiplex PCR was the method, and the copy in TCRdb shows in-frame clones only, minus some. The data hold around 35,000 clones, with around 70% observed a single time. Sequencing used CD4+ T cells from blood buffy coats. These receptors originate from a human donor in good health.

J is TRBJ1-6 and V is TRBV19, with a possible D match to TRBD1 (5 bases). V lost 5 bases and J lost 10, with 12 bases in between. This CDR3 has 13 residues. Per the germline V gene, CDR1 is LNHDA and CDR2 is SQIVND (reference sequence). The CDR3 bases are TGTGCCAGTAGTCCCAGGGAAGGGTCACCCCTCCACTTT. Translating gives CASSPREGSPLHF.

The rearrangement uses TRBV15 and TRBJ2-2; no reliable D call. The V and J ends lost 1 base and 2 bases respectively, with 8 bases between them. The germline gives CDR1 LNHNV, CDR2 YYDKDF (reference sequence). The CDR3 contains 15 residues. The CDR3 nucleotides read TGTGCCACCAGCAGAGGCCAGGACAACACCGGGGAGCTGTTTTTT. Translating it yields CATSRGQDNTGELFF.

This CDR3 reads CASSLQGRGTQYF. The CDR3 bases are TGTGCCAGCAGCTTGCAGGGGCGGGGGACCCAGTACTTC. The chain has TRBV5-4 and TRBJ2-5; D may match TRBD1 or TRBD2 (6 bases each). Trimming removed 1 base from V and 7 bases from J, with 11 bases in between. The CDR3 has 13 amino acids. Germline V lookup: CDR1 SGHNT, CDR2 YYREEE (reference sequence).

This clone was counted only a few times. V is TRBV19 and J is TRBJ1-1; D may be TRBD1 (6 bases). The V end was cut by 4 bases, the J end by 0 bases, with 18 bases between. CDR1 is LNHDA and CDR2 is SQIVND in the germline V gene (reference sequence). CDR3 length equals 17 residues. CDR3 coding DNA: TGTGCCAGTAGTAACCTCCCTGACAGGAGCATGAACACTGAAGCTTTCTTT. Amino acids: CASSNLPDRSMNTEAFF.

The chain joins TRBV28 to TRBJ1-6; 7 bases match TRBD1. The CDR3 runs 17 residues. Germline values: CDR1 MDHEN, CDR2 SYDVKM. V shed 0 bases, J shed 2 bases, and the junction held 4 bases outside the gene matches. CDR3 amino acids: CASSLWGGTAYNSPLHF. The DNA of the CDR3 is TGTGCCAGCAGTTTATGGGGAGGGACAGCCTATAATTCACCCCTCCACTTT.

V is TRBV5-4 and J is TRBJ2-5; 16 nucleotides agree with TRBD2. The CDR3 sequence is 20 residues long. J lost 5 bases, V lost 5 bases, and 18 bases had no gene match. Germline assignment: CDR1 SGHNT and CDR2 YYREEE (reference sequence). CDR3 coding DNA: TGTGCCAGCAGTCGGGGGGGGAGCGGGACTAGCGGGAGGGAGCGGGAGACCCAGTACTTC. Its protein product is CASSRGGSGTSGRERETQYF.

This clone was detected only a few times. This rearrangement joins TRBV11-3 to TRBJ1-1, with 11 bases identical to TRBD1. There are 16 residues in the CDR3. The trim removed 0 bases at V and 5 bases at J, leaving 5 bases unmatched. Germline lookup yields CDR1 SGHNT and CDR2 YENEEA. The CDR3 is CASSLEGTGGRTEAFF. CDR3 DNA: TGTGCCAGCAGCTTAGAGGGGACAGGGGGGAGGACTGAAGCTTTCTTT. Filled out from reference TRBV11-3 and TRBJ1-1, the complete variable domain reads EAGVVQSPRYKIIEKKQPVAFWCNPISGHNTLYWYLQNLGQGPELLIRYENEEAVDDSQLPKDRFSAERLKGVDSTLKIQPAELGDSAVYLCASSLEGTGGRTEAFFGQGTRLTVV.

To note about this clone: A junction boundary mismatches the germline segment, possibly from a read error. The chain uses TRBV7-7 and TRBJ2-7; D is unresolved. The CDR3 totals 13 residues. CDR1 is SSHAT, CDR2 FNYEAQ, per germline (reference sequence). CDR3 protein: CASSLVAPSEQYF. CDR3 sequence (DNA): TGTGCTAGCAGCTTAGTGGCCCCGTCCGAGCAGTACTTC.

The chain carries TRBV28 and TRBJ1-1; D is perhaps TRBD1 (5 bases). CDR1 and CDR2 (germline): MDHEN, SYDVKM. The CDR3 loop spans 14 amino acids. V lost 6 bases and J 1 base, leaving 12 bases between the germline ends. CDR3 bases: TGTGCCAGCAGGCCCGGGGGGGAGAACACTGAAGCTTTCTTT. Translation gives CASRPGGENTEAFF.

This rearrangement joins TRBV19 to TRBJ2-1; D is ambiguous. V lost 5 bases, J lost 4 bases, and 15 bases lay in between. Looked up from germline, CDR1 is LNHDA and CDR2 is SQIVND (reference sequence). This CDR3 comprises 15 residues. This chain's CDR3 is CASSAGPNGYNEQFF. As DNA, the CDR3 is TGTGCCAGTAGTGCTGGACCCAATGGTTACAATGAGCAGTTCTTC.

V usage is TRBV5-1 and J usage is TRBJ2-7; D gene ambiguous. This CDR3 is built from 13 residues. Germline CDR1 reads SGHRS; CDR2 reads YFSETQ. V lost 0 bases and J 6 bases, leaving 10 bases between the germline ends. The CDR3 bases are TGCGCCAGCAGCTTGGATTGGGCGCGCGAGCAGTACTTC. It specifies CASSLDWAREQYF.

The chain joins TRBV11-3 to TRBJ2-5; D may be TRBD1 (5 bases). The CDR3 runs to 15 residues. The V gene's germline CDR1 is SGHNT and CDR2 YENEEA. V was cut by 5 bases and J by 4 bases, with 17 bases left in between. CDR3 in DNA: TGTGCCAGCAGCCCCGGCGATGTAACAGGAGAGACCCAGTACTTC. Translated: CASSPGDVTGETQYF.

The chain recombines TRBV7-2 with TRBJ2-7, with TRBD2 identical over 9 bases. CDR1 and CDR2 from the germline V gene are SGHTA and FQGNSA. The CDR3 is 15 amino acids. J lost 6 bases, V lost 5 bases, and 11 bases had no gene match. The CDR3, as DNA: TGTGCCAGCAGCCTTGTAGCGGGGGACTTGTCCGAGCAGTACTTC. The encoded protein is CASSLVAGDLSEQYF.

This chain joins TRBV7-2 and TRBJ2-7; 11 nucleotides line up with TRBD2. The germline V gene encodes CDR1 SGHTA and CDR2 FQGNSA. CDR3 length: 17 amino acids. V trimming: 0 bases; J trimming: 3 bases; junction bases outside the gene matches: 7. The CDR3 DNA reads as TGTGCCAGCAGCTTAGCGCCTCCTAGCGGGGGGTTCTACGAGCAGTACTTC. Translating gives CASSLAPPSGGFYEQYF.

The J gene is TRBJ1-6, the V gene TRBV4-1; no clear D gene. Looked up from germline, CDR1 is MGHRA and CDR2 is YSYEKL. CDR3 length: 12 amino acids. V was cut by 1 base and J by 10 bases, with 5 bases left in between. CDR3 loop: CASSQVGSPLHF. The CDR3 nucleotides are TGCGCCAGCAGCCAAGTGGGCTCACCCCTCCACTTT.

The gene calls are TRBV4-3 and TRBJ1-1; the D is unclear. This CDR3 is built from 11 residues. The germline V and J ends were trimmed by 6 bases and 7 bases, with 9 bases remaining between them. Looked up from germline, CDR1 is LGHNA and CDR2 is YSLEER. In nucleotides, the CDR3 is TGCGCCAGCAGTCATTCCTTTGAAGCTTTCTTT. Its protein product is CASSHSFEAFF.

The V and J genes are TRBV10-2 and TRBJ2-2, with 7 nucleotides matching TRBD2. After removal of 4 bases from V and 6 bases from J, the junction contained 5 bases not matched to a gene. Germline V gene data show CDR1 as WSHSY and CDR2 as SAAADI. The CDR3 length is 14 residues. CDR3 nucleotide sequence: TGCGCCAGCAGTGCCGCGGGGGTGGCCGGGGAGCTGTTTTTT. Its translation: CASSAAGVAGELFF.

In this sample, this clone turned up a few times. The gene calls are TRBV14 and TRBJ1-1, with a possible D match to TRBD1 (5 bases). The CDR3 runs 15 residues. CDR1 is SGHDN, CDR2 FVKESK, per germline. The ends were cut back, 6 bases at V and 0 bases at J, with 14 bases in the middle. CDR3 coding DNA: TGTGCCAGCAGTCCGGAGGCAGGGTTGAACACTGAAGCTTTCTTT. Protein: CASSPEAGLNTEAFF.

The sample holds a few counts of this clone. The chain has TRBV7-9 and TRBJ2-7; D may be TRBD1 (5 bases). The CDR3 is made up of 15 amino acids. Germline V gene lookup returns CDR1 SEHNR and CDR2 FQNEAQ (reference sequence). The ends were cut back, 5 bases at V and 0 bases at J, with 14 bases in the middle. The CDR3 here is CASSNRIGDSYEQYF. The CDR3 region has the DNA TGTGCCAGCAGCAACCGGATAGGGGACTCCTACGAGCAGTACTTC.

The CDR3 DNA reads as TGTGCCAGCAGCTTAGGACTAGCGGGAGGGATTGAGCAGTTCTTC. It yields the protein CASSLGLAGGIEQFF. The chain combines TRBV7-2 with TRBJ2-1; 14 positions match TRBD2. The CDR3 is 15 residues long. V lost 1 base, J lost 9 bases, and 2 bases stayed unmatched. Germline CDR1 reads SGHTA; CDR2 reads FQGNSA.

V usage is TRBV30 and J usage is TRBJ2-7; 8 bases map to TRBD1. Trimming at V came to 3 bases and at J to 3 bases, leaving 7 bases not matched to a gene. The CDR3 is 14 amino acids. Per germline, CDR1 GTSNPN and CDR2 SVGIG (reference sequence). The CDR3 sequence is CAWSVDRVLYEQYF. The DNA of the CDR3 is TGTGCCTGGAGCGTGGACAGGGTTCTCTACGAGCAGTACTTC.

V usage is TRBV30 and J usage is TRBJ2-1, with 11 bases aligning to TRBD2. There are 16 residues in the CDR3. Per the germline V gene, CDR1 is GTSNPN and CDR2 is SVGIG (reference sequence). V shed 4 bases and J 0 bases; nucleotides not matched to a gene: 5. In DNA form, the CDR3 reads TGTGCCTGGATTAGGACTAGCGGGTACTCCTACAATGAGCAGTTCTTC. This encodes CAWIRTSGYSYNEQFF. Together with reference TRBV30 and TRBJ2-1, the CDR3 gives the full variable domain: SQTIHQWPATLVQPVGSPLSLECTVEGTSNPNLYWYRQAAGRGLQLLFYSVGIGQISSEVPQNLSASRPQDRQFILSSKKLLLSDSGFYLCAWIRTSGYSYNEQFFGPGTRLTVL.

The V gene is TRBV7-2, the J gene TRBJ1-5; 8 bases are shared with TRBD1. The germline V gene has CDR1 SGHTA and CDR2 FQGNSA. J lost 6 bases, V lost 4 bases, and 5 bases had no gene match. This CDR3 is built from 14 residues. The CDR3 protein is CASSSTGGGQPQHF. Written as DNA, the CDR3 is TGTGCCAGCAGCTCCACAGGGGGTGGTCAGCCCCAGCATTTT.